This T cell receptor (beta chain) was sequenced for a study of shared clonotypes between healthy human individuals. Germline V gene sequence: CDR1 SGDLS, CDR2 YYNGEE. This CDR3 is 14 amino acids long. Trimming left V 4 bases short and J 6 bases short, with 17 bases between. This clone was seen repeatedly, ten times or more. The repertoire was sequenced with immunoSEQ multiplex PCR; TCRdb's copy has only in-frame clones and lacks some. Of over 850,000 clones detected, 75% to 85% appear once; the ten largest clones hold roughly 0.65%. The clonotype was recovered from a man between 18 and 29 years old in good health. Some clones in this sample may be carry-over from other donors' samples. V is TRBV9 and J is TRBJ2-7; D is undetermined. Material for sequencing was memory CD4+ T cells from PBMCs. The subset is: CD45RA-negative fraction. CDR3 sequence: CASSPRSQSIEQYF. The CDR3 bases are TGTGCCAGCAGCCCCCGTAGCCAGTCGATCGAGCAGTACTTC.